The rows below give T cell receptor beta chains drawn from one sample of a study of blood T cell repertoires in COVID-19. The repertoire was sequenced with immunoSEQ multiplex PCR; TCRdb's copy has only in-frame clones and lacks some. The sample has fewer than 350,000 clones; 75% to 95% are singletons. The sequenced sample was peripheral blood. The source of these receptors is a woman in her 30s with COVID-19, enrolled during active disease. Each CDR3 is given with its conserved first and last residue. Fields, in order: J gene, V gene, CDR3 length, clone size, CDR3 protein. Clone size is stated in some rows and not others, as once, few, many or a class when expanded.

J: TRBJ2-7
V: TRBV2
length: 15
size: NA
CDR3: CASRRTVPNPYEQYF

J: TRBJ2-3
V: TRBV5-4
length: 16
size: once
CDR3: CASSFGVTSATDTQYF

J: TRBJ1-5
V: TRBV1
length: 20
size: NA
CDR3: CTSSQPPEEQGGNSNQPQHF

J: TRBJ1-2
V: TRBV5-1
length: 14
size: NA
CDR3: CASSGQGAGYGYTF

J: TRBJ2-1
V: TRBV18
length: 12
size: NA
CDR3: CASSPAGNEQFF

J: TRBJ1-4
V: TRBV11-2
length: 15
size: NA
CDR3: CASSAQGITNEKLFF

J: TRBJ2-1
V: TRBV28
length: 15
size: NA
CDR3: CASSPSGRMNNEQFF

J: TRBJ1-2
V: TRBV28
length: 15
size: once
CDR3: CASTPGHGALGGYTF

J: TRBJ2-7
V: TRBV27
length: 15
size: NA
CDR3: CASSFNEAGGHEQYF

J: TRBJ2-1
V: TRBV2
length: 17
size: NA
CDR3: CASRFAGAGTGYNEQFF

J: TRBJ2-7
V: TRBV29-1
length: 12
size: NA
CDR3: CSVEGLAYEQYF

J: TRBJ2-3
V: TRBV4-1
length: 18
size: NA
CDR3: CASSQDYEVAGNTDTQYF

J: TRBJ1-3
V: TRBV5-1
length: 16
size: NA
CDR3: CASSSMTGGSGNTIYF

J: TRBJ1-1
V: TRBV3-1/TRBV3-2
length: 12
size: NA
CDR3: CASSPPGREAFF

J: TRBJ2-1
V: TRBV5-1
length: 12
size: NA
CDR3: CASSPPSYEQFF

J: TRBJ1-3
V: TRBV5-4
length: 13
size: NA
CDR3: CASSSGQGNTIYF

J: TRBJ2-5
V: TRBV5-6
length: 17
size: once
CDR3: CASSLRLAGGPSETQYF

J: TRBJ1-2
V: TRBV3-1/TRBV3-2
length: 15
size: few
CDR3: CASSQDPLSNYGYTF

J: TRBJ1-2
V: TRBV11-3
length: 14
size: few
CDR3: CASSLTQENYGYTF

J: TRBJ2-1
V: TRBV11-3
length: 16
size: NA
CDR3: CASSPSPSLSYNEQFF

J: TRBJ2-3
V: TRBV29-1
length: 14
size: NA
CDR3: CSVHGAGGRDTQYF

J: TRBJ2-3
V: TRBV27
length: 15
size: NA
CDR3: CASSLGEGYADTQYF

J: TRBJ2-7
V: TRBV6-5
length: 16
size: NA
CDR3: CASSYSKEHPSYEQYF

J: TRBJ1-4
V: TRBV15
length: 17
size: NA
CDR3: CATGVSGSGLTNEKLFF

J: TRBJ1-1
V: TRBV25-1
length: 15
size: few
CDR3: CASTGLDRGGTEAFF

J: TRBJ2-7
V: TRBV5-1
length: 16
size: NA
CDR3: CASSLPERRNSYEQYF

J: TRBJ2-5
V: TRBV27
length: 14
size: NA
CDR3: CASRLTGGRETQYF

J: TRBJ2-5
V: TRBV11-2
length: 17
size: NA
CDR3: CASSLRALAGTQETQYF

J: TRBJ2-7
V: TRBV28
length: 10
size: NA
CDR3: CASKGGEQYF

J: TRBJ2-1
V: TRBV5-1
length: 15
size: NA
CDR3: CASSFRDRSYNEQFF

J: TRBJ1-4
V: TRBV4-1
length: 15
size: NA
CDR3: CASSQGYRGYEKLFF

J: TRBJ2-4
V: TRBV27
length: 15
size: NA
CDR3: CASSETGGAKNIQYF

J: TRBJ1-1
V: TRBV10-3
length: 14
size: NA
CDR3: CAISESGLNTEAFF

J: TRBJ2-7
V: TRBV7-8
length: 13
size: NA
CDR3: CASSLSTYYEQYF

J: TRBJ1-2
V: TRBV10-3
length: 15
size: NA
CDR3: CAISDENLGAKGYTF

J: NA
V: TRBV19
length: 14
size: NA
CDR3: CASSMGTGTYEQYF

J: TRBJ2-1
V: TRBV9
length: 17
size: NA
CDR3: CASSVAVRDRGRNEQFF

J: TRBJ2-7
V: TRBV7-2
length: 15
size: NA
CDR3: CASSLGAGGLYEQYF

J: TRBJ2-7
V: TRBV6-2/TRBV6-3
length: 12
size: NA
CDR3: CASSWGTGGEYF

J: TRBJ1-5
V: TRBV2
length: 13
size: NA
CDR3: CATKQGGNQPQHF

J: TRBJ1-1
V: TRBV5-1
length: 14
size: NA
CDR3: CASSRGTGSTEAFF

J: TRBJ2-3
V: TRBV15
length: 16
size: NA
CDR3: CATSRDLQSSTDTQYF

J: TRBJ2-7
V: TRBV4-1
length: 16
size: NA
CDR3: CASSLLLAGDSYEQYF

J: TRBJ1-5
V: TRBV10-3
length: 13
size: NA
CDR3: CAATGGAQQPQHF

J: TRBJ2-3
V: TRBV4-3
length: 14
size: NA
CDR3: CASSQDRAQDTQYF

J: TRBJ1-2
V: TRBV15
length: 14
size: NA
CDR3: CATSRDRSGYGYTF

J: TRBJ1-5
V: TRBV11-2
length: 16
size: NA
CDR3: CASSLVGGTSNQPQHF

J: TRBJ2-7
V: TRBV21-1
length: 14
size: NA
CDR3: CASRLGPWWYEQYF

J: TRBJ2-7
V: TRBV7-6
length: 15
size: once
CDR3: CASSLSGTGSYEQYF

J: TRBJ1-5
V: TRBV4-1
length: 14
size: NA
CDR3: CASSRTGGDQPQHF

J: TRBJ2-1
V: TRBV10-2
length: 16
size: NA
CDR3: CASSGVGEGPYNEQFF

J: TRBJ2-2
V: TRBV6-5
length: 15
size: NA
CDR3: CASSSLDGRAGELFF

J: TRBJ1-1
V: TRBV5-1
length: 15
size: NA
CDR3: CASSLEPGVNTEAFF

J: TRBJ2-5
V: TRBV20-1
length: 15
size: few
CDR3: CSASAASGFQETQYF

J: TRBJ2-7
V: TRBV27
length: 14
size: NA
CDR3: CASRRGSGPYEQYF